The TCR beta chain under discussion was sequenced for a study of blood T cell repertoires in COVID-19. Study-wide background: Acute and convalescent COVID-19 samples came from the United States, Italy and Spain. Sample material is recorded as cDNA or gDNA derived from T cells, B-cell-depleted T cells, or PBMCs.

This clone was observed a few times. How the authors handled the data: Estimates of nucleated cell counts were drawn from the amplification of reference gene primers. This table comes from immunoSEQ multiplex PCR, and its TCRdb copy is limited to in-frame clones, with some not included. That table gives V, J and clone size, and the DNA gave D and trimming. The table lists under 85,000 clones, roughly 77% of them singletons. The CDR3 loop spans 16 amino acids. V lost 3 bases to trimming and J lost 6 bases; unmatched junction nucleotides: 10. Germline V CDR1 and CDR2: SNHLY, FYNNEI. What was sequenced was peripheral blood. This chain links TRBV2 with TRBJ2-1; TRBD1 agrees at 8 bases. This TCR came from an older man with acute or convalescent COVID-19. The CDR3 here is CASSDEDRDFGNEQFF. CDR3 nucleotide sequence: TGTGCCAGCAGTGATGAGGACAGGGACTTCGGCAATGAGCAGTTCTTC.